What follows are 25 T cell receptor beta chains derived from one specimen sequenced in a study of CD8+CD57+ T cells in acquired aplastic anemia. Template material for TCR beta VDJ and CDR3 profiling consisted of genomic DNA. MiXCR was run by TCRdb on the reads, yielding one entry per CDR3 protein. The table has over 150,000 distinct CDR3 sequences, just under 45% seen once. The source material was sorted CD4+, CD8+, or CD8+CD57+ T cells (not recorded which) from PBMCs. The receptor source for this set is a human donor in good health.

This clonotype has just a few counts. Possible read error: a much larger clone is one base away. The chain couples TRBV10-2 to TRBJ1-1; D might be TRBD1 (5 bases). V lost 7 bases, J lost 6 bases, and 15 bases lay in between. The CDR3 consists of 13 residues. In germline, CDR1 is WSHSY, CDR2 SAAADI. In DNA, the CDR3 is TGCGCCAGCAAAGGTCCCTGGGACGCTGAAGCTTTCTTT. Protein sequence: CASKGPWDAEAFF.

This clonotype has only a few counts. The chain combines TRBV3-1 with TRBJ1-1; tentatively, D is TRBD1 (5 bases). V shed 4 bases and J shed 4 bases, with 10 bases lying between them. This CDR3 is built from 13 residues. CDR1 and CDR2 from the germline V gene are LGHDT and YNNKEL (reference sequence). CDR3 in amino acids: CASSLRVGTEAFF. CDR3 bases: TGTGCCAGCAGCCTCAGGGTGGGCACTGAAGCTTTCTTT.

The rearrangement links TRBV2 to TRBJ2-5; 13 positions match TRBD2. The germline gives CDR1 SNHLY, CDR2 FYNNEI. The CDR3 runs to 14 residues. Germline trimming cut 8 bases from V and 1 base from J; bases unmatched to any gene: 1. The CDR3 sequence: CASGTSGAQETQYF. In nucleotides, the CDR3 is TGTGCCAGCGGGACTAGCGGGGCCCAAGAGACCCAGTACTTC.

This clonotype appeared a single time. The chain carries TRBV6-1 and TRBJ2-3, with 9 bases identical to TRBD2. The CDR3 has 15 residues. The germline V gene has CDR1 MNHNS and CDR2 SASEGT. Trimming removed 3 bases from V and 1 base from J; junction bases left unmatched: 2. CDR3: CASSDVAGGTDTQYF. In nucleotides, the CDR3 is TGTGCCAGCAGTGACGTAGCGGGAGGCACAGATACGCAGTATTTT.

This clonotype was seen at least ten times. The chain couples TRBV6-6 to TRBJ1-1; 10 bases match TRBD1. Germline V gives CDR1 MNHNY, CDR2 SVGAGI (reference sequence). V shed 7 bases and J 3 bases; nucleotides not matched to a gene: 2. The CDR3 length is 13 residues. The DNA for the CDR3 is TGTGCCAGCACCGGGACAGGGGACACTGAAGCTTTCTTT. Its protein is CASTGTGDTEAFF.

Points on this clonotype: Compared with germline, one end of the junction differs, possibly owing to a read error. V and J are TRBV5-3 and TRBJ2-5, with D perhaps matching TRBD1 (5 bases). TRBV5-3 is assigned to the ORF class and has an uncertain function. There are 13 residues in the CDR3. The CDR3 bases are TGTGCCAGCAGCTTAGACAGCCAAGAGACCCAGTACTTC. This gives the protein CASSLDSQETQYF.

This clonotype was found many times. J is TRBJ2-2 and V is TRBV10-1; 11 nucleotides line up with TRBD1. CDR3 length equals 16 residues. In germline, CDR1 is WNHNN, CDR2 SYGVQD (reference sequence). Trimming cost V 7 bases and J 3 bases; bases outside gene matches: 7. CDR3 DNA sequence: TGCGCCAGCACCTCCTGGACAGGGGGCCACACCGGGGAGCTGTTTTTT. This sequence encodes CASTSWTGGHTGELFF.

A single count supports this clonotype. The V gene is TRBV4-3, the J gene TRBJ2-3; 8 bases align to TRBD1. Germline trimming cut 1 base from V and 4 bases from J; bases unmatched to any gene: 7. The CDR3 extends over 16 amino acids. Looked up from germline, CDR1 is LGHNA and CDR2 is YSLEER. The CDR3 sequence: CASSQGTGTGADTQYF. The CDR3 DNA is TGCGCCAGCAGCCAAGGGACCGGGACAGGCGCAGATACGCAGTATTTT.

This clonotype was seen ten or more times. This chain joins TRBV24-1 and TRBJ2-2; 9 nucleotides agree with TRBD2. Germline CDR1 is KGHDR and CDR2 is SFDVKD. V lost 6 bases and J lost 1; bases outside the gene matches: 5. The CDR3 contains 16 residues. DNA of the CDR3: TGTGCCACCAGTACCACGACTAGCGGGAACACCGGGGAGCTGTTTTTT. Amino acid sequence: CATSTTTSGNTGELFF.

The CDR3 is CASSVRPGTRTGELFF. The CDR3, as DNA: TGTGCCAGCAGCGTACGTCCTGGGACGAGGACCGGGGAGCTGTTTTTT. The gene calls are TRBV11-2 and TRBJ2-2, with D perhaps matching TRBD1 or TRBD2 (5 bases each). This CDR3 region has 16 residues. Trimming removed 5 bases from V and 5 bases from J, with 18 bases in between. Germline loops: CDR1 SGHAT, CDR2 FQNNGV.

This clonotype was recorded many times. This chain joins TRBV13 and TRBJ2-7; D not certain. The V gene lost 5 bases and the J gene lost 4 bases, with 9 bases spanning the gap. CDR3 length: 12 amino acids. Germline V gene lookup returns CDR1 PRHDT and CDR2 FYEKMQ (reference sequence). CDR3 amino acids: CASSLRQYEQYF. The CDR3, as DNA: TGTGCCAGCAGCCTCAGGCAGTACGAGCAGTACTTC.

The genes are TRBV9 and TRBJ2-5; D not certain. CDR1 SGDLS and CDR2 YYNGEE come from the germline V gene. The CDR3 consists of 14 residues. The ends were cut back, 0 bases at V and 4 bases at J, with 10 bases in the middle. The CDR3 region is CASSVDWLGETQYF. For the CDR3, the DNA is TGTGCCAGCAGCGTAGATTGGCTAGGAGAGACCCAGTACTTC.

V usage is TRBV15 and J usage is TRBJ2-1; 8 bases are a match to TRBD1. V was pared by 3 bases and J by 3 bases, with 7 bases of the junction left unmatched. Germline CDR1 LNHNV, CDR2 YYDKDF (reference sequence). CDR3 size: 16 residues. The CDR3 is CATSRSLTGGYNEQFF. CDR3 DNA sequence: TGTGCCACCAGCAGGTCGCTAACAGGGGGCTACAATGAGCAGTTCTTC. The full variable domain, rest sourced from reference TRBV15 and TRBJ2-1, is DAMVIQNPRYQVTQFGKPVTLSCSQTLNHNVMYWYQQKSSQAPKLLFHYYDKDFNNEADTPDNFQSRRPNTSFCFLDIRSPGLGDTAMYLCATSRSLTGGYNEQFFGPGTRLTVL.

This clonotype was recorded only once. This rearrangement joins TRBV10-1 to TRBJ2-1; 9 bases fit TRBD1. Looked up from germline, CDR1 is WNHNN and CDR2 is SYGVQD (reference sequence). The CDR3 has 15 amino acids. J lost 8 bases, V lost 3 bases, and 8 bases had no gene match. CDR3 loop: CASSDRERQGDEQFF. The CDR3 DNA is TGCGCCAGCAGTGACCGGGAAAGACAGGGGGATGAGCAGTTCTTC.

With regard to this clonotype: At one of its ends the junction is not consistent with the germline gene, which may arise from a read error. The CDR3 sequence is CASSHIGTGLPGANVLTF. CDR3 in DNA: TGTGCCAGCAGTCACATCGGGACAGGCTTGCCTGGGGCCAACGTCCTGACTTTC. V is TRBV10-3 and J is TRBJ2-6; 8 bases are a match to TRBD1. Germline V CDR1 and CDR2: ENHRY, SYGVKD. The CDR3 sequence is 18 residues long.

This clonotype occurred many times. The gene calls are TRBV20-1 and TRBJ1-1; D gene unclear. CDR3 length: 14 amino acids. Germline CDR1 and CDR2: DFQATT and SNEGSKA (reference sequence). V was trimmed by 0 bases and J by 5 bases, leaving 13 bases between them. CDR3 DNA sequence: TGCAGTGCTAGAGATGGGCCGCTAGGTACTGAAGCTTTCTTT. It specifies CSARDGPLGTEAFF.

This clonotype was seen ten or more times. This chain joins TRBV19 and TRBJ2-7, with 9 bases aligning to TRBD1. The CDR3 extends over 15 amino acids. V lost 6 bases and J lost 2; bases outside the gene matches: 8. Germline V gene data show CDR1 as LNHDA and CDR2 as SQIVND (reference sequence). CDR3 sequence (DNA): TGTGCCAGTAGATCCCCGGGGACAGGGACCTACGAGCAGTACTTC. Residues: CASRSPGTGTYEQYF. Supplemented by reference TRBV19 and TRBJ2-7, the full variable domain reads DGGITQSPKYLFRKEGQNVTLSCEQNLNHDAMYWYRQDPGQGLRLIYYSQIVNDFQKGDIAEGYSVSREKKESFPLTVTSAQKNPTAFYLCASRSPGTGTYEQYFGPGTRLTVT.

The V call is TRBV5-1, the J call TRBJ2-3; either TRBD1 or TRBD2 may fit D (5 bases each). Germline V gene data show CDR1 as SGHRS and CDR2 as YFSETQ. CDR3 size: 14 residues. V dropped 0 bases and J dropped 4 bases, with 9 bases sitting between them. The CDR3 DNA follows: TGCGCCAGCAGCTTGGCAGGGACCCCAGATACGCAGTATTTT. It yields the protein CASSLAGTPDTQYF.

J is TRBJ2-3 and V is TRBV20-1; 9 nucleotides agree with TRBD1. The germline V gene encodes CDR1 DFQATT and CDR2 SNEGSKA (reference sequence). This CDR3 is 15 amino acids long. The trim removed 0 bases at V and 5 bases at J, leaving 6 bases unmatched. CDR3 loop: CSARDRTGAGDTQYF. CDR3 coding DNA: TGCAGTGCTAGAGATCGGACAGGGGCAGGAGATACGCAGTATTTT.

This clonotype was seen ten or more times. This chain joins TRBV11-2 and TRBJ2-1, with a weak D call TRBD1 (6 bases). The CDR3 is made up of 16 amino acids. V gave up 4 bases and J gave up 11 bases, with 24 bases separating them. CDR1 is SGHAT, CDR2 FQNNGV, per germline. The CDR3 sequence: CASSSSGTTSLGKQFF. The DNA of the CDR3 is TGTGCCAGCAGCTCATCCGGGACAACCTCCCTGGGGAAGCAGTTCTTC.

This chain connects TRBV19 to TRBJ2-7, with D possibly being TRBD2 (6 bases). V lost 5 bases and J lost 7, with 9 bases in between. This CDR3 has 11 amino acids. CDR1 is LNHDA and CDR2 is SQIVND in the germline V gene (reference sequence). The CDR3 spells CASSSGGEQYF. CDR3 DNA sequence: TGTGCCAGTAGTTCCGGGGGAGAGCAGTACTTC.

In its sample, this clonotype was seen many times. The chain links TRBV19 to TRBJ1-1; tentative D call: TRBD1 (5 bases). V lost 9 bases and J 3 bases, leaving 20 bases between the germline ends. Germline CDR1 and CDR2: LNHDA and SQIVND (reference sequence). The CDR3 has 15 amino acids. The CDR3 is CASLGGGSPYTEAFF. CDR3 bases: TGTGCCAGCCTGGGGGGAGGATCACCGTACACTGAAGCTTTCTTT.

This clonotype has at least ten counts. The V call is TRBV10-3, the J call TRBJ2-7; 9 bases map to TRBD1. The CDR3 totals 14 residues. Trimming cost V 6 bases and J 2 bases; bases outside gene matches: 5. In germline, CDR1 is ENHRY, CDR2 SYGVKD. As DNA, the CDR3 is TGTGCCATCAGGAGGACAGGGGAGGCCTACGAGCAGTACTTC. It is translated as CAIRRTGEAYEQYF.

The chain is built from TRBV24-1 and TRBJ2-2; 7 bases are a match to TRBD1. The junction had 8 bases not matched to a gene; V was cut back by 3 bases and J by 8 bases. Germline V gene sequence: CDR1 KGHDR, CDR2 SFDVKD. CDR3 size: 15 residues. The CDR3 region has the DNA TGTGCCACCAGTGATCGACGACAGGGACGGGGGGAGCTGTTTTTT. Amino acids: CATSDRRQGRGELFF.

The genes are TRBV7-9 and TRBJ1-2; 10 bases fit TRBD1. CDR1 and CDR2 (germline): SEHNR, FQNEAQ (reference sequence). This CDR3 region has 15 residues. V lost 5 bases and J lost 0; bases outside the gene matches: 3. The CDR3 DNA reads TGTGCCAGCAGCCGAGGACAGGGGGCTAACTATGGCTACACCTTC. Translated, it gives CASSRGQGANYGYTF.